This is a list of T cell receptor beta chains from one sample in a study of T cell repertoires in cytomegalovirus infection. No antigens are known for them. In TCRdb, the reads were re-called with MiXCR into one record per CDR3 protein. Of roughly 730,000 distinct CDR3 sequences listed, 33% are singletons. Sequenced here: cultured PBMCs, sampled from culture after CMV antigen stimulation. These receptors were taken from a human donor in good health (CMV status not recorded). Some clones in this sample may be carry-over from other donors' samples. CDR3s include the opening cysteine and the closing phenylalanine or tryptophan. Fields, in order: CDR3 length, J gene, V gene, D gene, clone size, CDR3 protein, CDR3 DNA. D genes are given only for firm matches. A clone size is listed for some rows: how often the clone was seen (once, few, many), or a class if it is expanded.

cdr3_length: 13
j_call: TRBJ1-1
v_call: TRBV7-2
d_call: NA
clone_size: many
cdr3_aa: CASSFRGTGEAFF
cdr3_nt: TGTGCCAGCAGCTTCCGGGGAACGGGTGAAGCTTTCTTT

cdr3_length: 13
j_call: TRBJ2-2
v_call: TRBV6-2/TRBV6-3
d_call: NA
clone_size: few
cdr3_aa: CASTRPNTGELFF
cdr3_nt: TGTGCCAGCACCCGGCCGAACACCGGGGAGCTGTTTTTT

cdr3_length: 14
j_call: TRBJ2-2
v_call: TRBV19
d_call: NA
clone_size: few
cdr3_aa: CASRTDWASGELFF
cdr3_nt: TGTGCCAGTAGAACGGACTGGGCTTCCGGGGAGCTGTTTTTT

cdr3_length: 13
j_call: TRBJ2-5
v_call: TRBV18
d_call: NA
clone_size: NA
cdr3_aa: CASYPRGQETQYF
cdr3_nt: TGTGCCAGCTACCCCAGGGGCCAAGAGACCCAGTACTTC

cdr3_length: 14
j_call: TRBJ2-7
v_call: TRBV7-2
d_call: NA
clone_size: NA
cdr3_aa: CASSLVDQGYEQYF
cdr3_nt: TGTGCCAGCAGCTTAGTGGACCAGGGGTACGAGCAGTACTTC

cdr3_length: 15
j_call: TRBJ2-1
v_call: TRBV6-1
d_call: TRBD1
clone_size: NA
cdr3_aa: CASSPYRTGDNEQFF
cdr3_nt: TGTGCCAGCAGCCCATACCGGACAGGGGACAATGAGCAGTTCTTC

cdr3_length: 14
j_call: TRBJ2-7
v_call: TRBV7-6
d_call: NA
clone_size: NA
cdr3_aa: CASSAPGLPAEQYF
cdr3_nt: TGTGCCAGCAGCGCACCCGGGCTCCCCGCCGAGCAGTACTTC

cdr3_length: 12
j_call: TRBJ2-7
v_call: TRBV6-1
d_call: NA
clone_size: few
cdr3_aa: CASSTPGYEQYF
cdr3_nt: TGTGCCAGCAGTACCCCAGGCTACGAGCAGTACTTC

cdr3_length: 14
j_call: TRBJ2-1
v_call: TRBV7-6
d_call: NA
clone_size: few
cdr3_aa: CASSTRTAYNEQFF
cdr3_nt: TGTGCCAGCAGCACCCGGACGGCCTACAATGAGCAGTTCTTC

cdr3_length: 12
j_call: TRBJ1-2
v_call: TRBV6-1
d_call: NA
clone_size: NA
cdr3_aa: CASSDRNYGYTF
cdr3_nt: TGTGCCAGCAGTGACAGAAACTATGGCTACACCTTC

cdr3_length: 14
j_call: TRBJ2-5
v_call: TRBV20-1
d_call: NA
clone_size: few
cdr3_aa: CSARDWQGEETQYF
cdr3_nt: TGCAGTGCTAGAGATTGGCAGGGCGAAGAGACCCAGTACTTC

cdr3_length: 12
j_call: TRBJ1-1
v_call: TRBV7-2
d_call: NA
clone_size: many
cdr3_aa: CASSLAPEEAFF
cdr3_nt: TGTGCCAGCAGCTTAGCGCCAGAAGAGGCTTTCTTT

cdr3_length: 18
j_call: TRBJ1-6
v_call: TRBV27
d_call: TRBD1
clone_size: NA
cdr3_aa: CASSLHRQGPSYNSPLHF
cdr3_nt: TGTGCCAGCAGTTTACACCGACAGGGGCCCTCCTATAATTCACCCCTCCACTTT

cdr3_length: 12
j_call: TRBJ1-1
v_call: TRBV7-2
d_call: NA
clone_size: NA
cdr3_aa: CASSLSRVEAFF
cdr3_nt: TGTGCCAGCAGCTTAAGCAGGGTAGAAGCTTTCTTT

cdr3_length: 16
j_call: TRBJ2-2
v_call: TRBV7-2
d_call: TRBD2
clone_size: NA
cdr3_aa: CASSLRGGSGTGELFF
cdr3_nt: TGTGCCAGCAGCTTAAGGGGCGGGAGTGGAACCGGGGAGCTGTTTTTT

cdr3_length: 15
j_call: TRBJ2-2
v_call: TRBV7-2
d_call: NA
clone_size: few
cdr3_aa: CASTIGGSNTGELFF
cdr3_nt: TGTGCCAGCACCATAGGGGGATCCAACACCGGGGAGCTGTTTTTT

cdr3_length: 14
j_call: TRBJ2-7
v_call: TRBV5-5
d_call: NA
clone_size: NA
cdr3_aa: CASSHGTNDYEQYF
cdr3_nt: TGTGCCAGCAGCCACGGGACAAACGACTACGAGCAGTACTTC

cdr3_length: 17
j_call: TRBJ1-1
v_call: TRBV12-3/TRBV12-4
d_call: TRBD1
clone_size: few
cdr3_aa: CASIPRGARGIHTEAFF
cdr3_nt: TGTGCCAGCATCCCCCGGGGGGCCAGGGGGATTCACACTGAAGCTTTCTTT

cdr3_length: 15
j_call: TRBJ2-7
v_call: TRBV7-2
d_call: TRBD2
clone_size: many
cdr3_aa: CASSRTSGSSYEQYF
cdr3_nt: TGTGCCAGCAGCCGGACTAGCGGGAGCTCCTACGAGCAGTACTTC

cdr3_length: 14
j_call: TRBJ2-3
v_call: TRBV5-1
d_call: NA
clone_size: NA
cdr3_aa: CASSTGTATDTQYF
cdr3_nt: TGCGCCAGCAGCACCGGGACGGCCACAGATACGCAGTATTTT

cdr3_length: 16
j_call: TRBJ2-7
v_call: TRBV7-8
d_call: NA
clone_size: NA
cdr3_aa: CASSLVQSRTSYEQYF
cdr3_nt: TGTGCCAGCAGCTTAGTCCAAAGTCGTACCTCGTACGAGCAGTACTTC

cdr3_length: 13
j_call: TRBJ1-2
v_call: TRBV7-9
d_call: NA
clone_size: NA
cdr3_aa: CASSPGGKVGYTF
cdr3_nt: TGTGCCAGCAGCCCCGGGGGGAAGGTTGGCTACACCTTC

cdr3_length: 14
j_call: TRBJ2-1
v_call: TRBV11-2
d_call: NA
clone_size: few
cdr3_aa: CASSLDPSSNEQFF
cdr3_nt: TGTGCCAGCAGCTTAGATCCCTCTAGTAATGAGCAGTTCTTC

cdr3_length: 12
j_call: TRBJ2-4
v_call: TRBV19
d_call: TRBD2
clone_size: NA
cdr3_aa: CASSTREGFQYF
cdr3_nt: TGTGCCAGTAGTACCAGGGAGGGGTTTCAGTACTTC

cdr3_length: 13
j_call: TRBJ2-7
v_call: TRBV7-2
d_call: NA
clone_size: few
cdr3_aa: CASSRRTADEQYF
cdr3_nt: TGTGCCAGCAGCCGTAGGACCGCCGACGAGCAGTACTTC

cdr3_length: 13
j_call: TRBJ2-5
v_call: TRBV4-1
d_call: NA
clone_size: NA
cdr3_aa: CASSQALAETQYF
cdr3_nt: TGCGCCAGCAGCCAGGCGCTAGCGGAGACCCAGTACTTC

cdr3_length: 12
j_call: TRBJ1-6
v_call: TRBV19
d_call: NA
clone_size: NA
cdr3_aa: CASSSFGSPLHF
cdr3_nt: TGTGCCAGTAGTAGTTTTGGCTCACCCCTCCACTTT

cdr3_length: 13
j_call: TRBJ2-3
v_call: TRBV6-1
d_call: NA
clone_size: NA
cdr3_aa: CASGTLASDTQYF
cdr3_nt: TGTGCCAGCGGAACCCTAGCTTCAGATACGCAGTATTTT

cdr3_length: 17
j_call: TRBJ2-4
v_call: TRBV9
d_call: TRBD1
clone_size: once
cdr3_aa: CASSAAGGGSAKNIQYF
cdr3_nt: TGTGCCAGCAGCGCGGCAGGGGGCGGTTCAGCCAAAAACATTCAGTACTTC

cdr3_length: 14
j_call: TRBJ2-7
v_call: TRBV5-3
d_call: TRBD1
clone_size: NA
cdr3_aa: CASSLTGQGREQYF
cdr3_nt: TGTGCCAGCAGCCTAACGGGACAGGGCCGCGAGCAGTACTTC

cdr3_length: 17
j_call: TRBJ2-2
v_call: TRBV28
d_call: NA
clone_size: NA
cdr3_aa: CASSLWGAAENTGELFF
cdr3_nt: TGTGCCAGCAGTCTATGGGGGGCAGCGGAAAACACCGGGGAGCTGTTTTTT

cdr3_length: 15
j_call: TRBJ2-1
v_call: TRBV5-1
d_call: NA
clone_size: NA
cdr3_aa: CASSLGQDYPPEQFF
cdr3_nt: TGCGCCAGCAGCTTGGGGCAGGACTATCCTCCTGAGCAGTTCTTC

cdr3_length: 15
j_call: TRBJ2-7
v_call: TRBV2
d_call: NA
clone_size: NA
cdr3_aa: CASSRSPGSSYEQYF
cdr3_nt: TGTGCCAGCAGTCGATCCCCGGGATCATCCTACGAGCAGTACTTC

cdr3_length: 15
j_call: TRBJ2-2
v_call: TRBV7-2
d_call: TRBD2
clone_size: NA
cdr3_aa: CASSPWGGYTGELFF
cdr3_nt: TGTGCCAGCAGTCCATGGGGGGGGTACACCGGGGAGCTGTTTTTT

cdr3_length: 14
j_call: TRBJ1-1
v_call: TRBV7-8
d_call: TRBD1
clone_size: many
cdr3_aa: CASSPWTGSTEAFF
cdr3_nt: TGTGCCAGCAGCCCCTGGACAGGTTCCACTGAAGCTTTCTTT

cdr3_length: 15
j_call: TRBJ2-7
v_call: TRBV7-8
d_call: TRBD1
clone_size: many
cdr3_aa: CASSLAGTGLYEQYF
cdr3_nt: TGTGCCAGCAGCTTAGCCGGGACAGGGTTATACGAGCAGTACTTC

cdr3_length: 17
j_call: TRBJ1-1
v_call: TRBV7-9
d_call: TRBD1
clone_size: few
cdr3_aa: CASSWGPGQGYWTEAFF
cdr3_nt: TGTGCCAGCAGCTGGGGCCCGGGACAGGGGTATTGGACTGAAGCTTTCTTT

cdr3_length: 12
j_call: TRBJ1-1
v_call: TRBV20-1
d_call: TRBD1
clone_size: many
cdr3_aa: CSARGQGTEAFF
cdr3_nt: TGCAGTGCTAGGGGACAGGGCACTGAAGCTTTCTTT

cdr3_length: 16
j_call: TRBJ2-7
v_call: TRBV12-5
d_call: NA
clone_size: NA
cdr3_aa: CASGSATSRAFYEQYF
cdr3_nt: TGTGCTAGTGGTTCGGCGACGAGCAGGGCTTTCTACGAGCAGTACTTC

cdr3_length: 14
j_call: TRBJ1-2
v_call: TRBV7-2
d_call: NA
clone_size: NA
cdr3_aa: CASSLDTANYGYTF
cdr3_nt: TGTGCCAGCAGCTTGGACACGGCTAACTATGGCTACACCTTC

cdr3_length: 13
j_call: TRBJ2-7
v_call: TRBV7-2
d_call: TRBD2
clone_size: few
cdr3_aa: CASSRGLAIEQYF
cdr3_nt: TGTGCCAGCAGCCGAGGACTAGCGATCGAGCAGTACTTC

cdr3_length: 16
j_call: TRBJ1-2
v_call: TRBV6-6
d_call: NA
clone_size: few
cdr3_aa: CASSYSDAGRGKGYTF
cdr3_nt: TGTGCCAGCAGTTACTCAGACGCGGGCAGGGGAAAAGGCTACACCTTC

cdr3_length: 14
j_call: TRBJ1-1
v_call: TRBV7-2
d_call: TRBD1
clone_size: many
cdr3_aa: CASRHPTGVTEAFF
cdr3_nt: TGTGCCAGCAGACATCCTACAGGGGTCACTGAAGCTTTCTTT

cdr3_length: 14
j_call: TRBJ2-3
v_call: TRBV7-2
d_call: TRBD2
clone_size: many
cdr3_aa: CASSLRGGQDTQYF
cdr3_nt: TGTGCCAGCAGCTTACGGGGGGGCCAAGATACGCAGTATTTT

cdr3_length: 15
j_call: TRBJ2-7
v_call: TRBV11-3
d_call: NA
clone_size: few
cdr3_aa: CASSSGPPGLHEQYF
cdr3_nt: TGTGCCAGCAGCTCGGGCCCACCAGGGCTCCACGAGCAGTACTTC

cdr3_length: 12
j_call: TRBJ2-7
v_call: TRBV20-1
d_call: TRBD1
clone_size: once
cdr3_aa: CSTRTGQYEQYF
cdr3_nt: TGCAGTACCCGGACAGGGCAATACGAGCAGTACTTC

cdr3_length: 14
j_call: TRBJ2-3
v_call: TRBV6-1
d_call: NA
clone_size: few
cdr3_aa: CASSGGLGLGTQYF
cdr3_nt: TGTGCCAGCAGTGGGGGCCTGGGGTTAGGGACGCAGTATTTT

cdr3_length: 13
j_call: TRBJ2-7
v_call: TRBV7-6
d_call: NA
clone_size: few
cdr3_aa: CASSPDLTYEQYF
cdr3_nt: TGTGCCAGCAGCCCCGACCTAACCTACGAGCAGTACTTC

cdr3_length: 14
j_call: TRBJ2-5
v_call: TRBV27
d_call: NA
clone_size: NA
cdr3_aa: CASSAMSTQETQYF
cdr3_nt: TGTGCCAGCAGTGCTATGAGTACCCAAGAGACCCAGTACTTC

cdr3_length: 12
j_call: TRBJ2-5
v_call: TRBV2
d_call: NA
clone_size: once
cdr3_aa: CASKRAGETQYF
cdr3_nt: TGTGCCAGCAAGAGGGCTGGTGAGACCCAGTACTTC

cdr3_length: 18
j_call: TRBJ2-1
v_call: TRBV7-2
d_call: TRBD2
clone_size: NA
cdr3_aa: CASSPTGLAHNSYNEQFF
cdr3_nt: TGTGCCAGCAGCCCCACCGGACTAGCGCACAACTCCTACAATGAGCAGTTCTTC

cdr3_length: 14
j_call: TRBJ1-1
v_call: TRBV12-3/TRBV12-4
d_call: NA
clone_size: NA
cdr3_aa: CASSFLGVNTEAFF
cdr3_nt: TGTGCCAGCAGTTTCCTTGGGGTTAACACTGAAGCTTTCTTT

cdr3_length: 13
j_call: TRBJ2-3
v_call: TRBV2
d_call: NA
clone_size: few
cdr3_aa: CASRRGGTDTQYF
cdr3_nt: TGTGCCAGCCGTCGGGGCGGCACAGATACGCAGTATTTT

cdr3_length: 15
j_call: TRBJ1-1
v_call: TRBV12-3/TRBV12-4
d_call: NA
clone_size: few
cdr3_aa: CASSLGKERNTEAFF
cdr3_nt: TGTGCCAGCAGTTTAGGTAAGGAGAGGAACACTGAAGCTTTCTTT

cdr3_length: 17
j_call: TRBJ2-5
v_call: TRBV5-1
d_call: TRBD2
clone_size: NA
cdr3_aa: CASSSPTGGGDQETQYF
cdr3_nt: TGCGCCAGCAGCTCCCCCACGGGAGGTGGGGACCAAGAGACCCAGTACTTC